What follows is one TCR beta chain and its context. Trimming left V 6 bases short and J 1 base short, with 10 bases between. The germline gives CDR1 MNHEY, CDR2 SVGAGI. This CDR3 region has 13 residues. These data are taken from a study of blood T cell repertoires in COVID-19. Study-level background: COVID-19 samples, acute and convalescent, were from the United States, Italy and Spain. Sources were T cells, B-cell-depleted T cells, or PBMCs; the material itself was cDNA or gDNA.

Under the authors' procedure: Amplification from reference gene primers served as the basis for estimated nucleated cell counts. The assay was immunoSEQ multiplex PCR, and TCRdb's table has in-frame clones only and misses some. V and J calls and clone size come straight from that table; D and trimming were deduced from the DNA. Here the sample spans hundreds of thousands of clones, around 81% being singletons. In terms of age and location, participants ranged from roughly 18 to 95 years and lived in about 25 US areas. Sequenced: PBMCs or T cells enriched from blood (not recorded which). The chain joins TRBV6-5 to TRBJ2-7; D possibly corresponds to TRBD1 (6 bases). This TCR was sampled from a man under 40 with acute COVID-19. CDR3 in amino acids: CASSHRESYEQYF. DNA of the CDR3: TGTGCCAGCAGCCACAGGGAGTCCTACGAGCAGTACTTC.